This T cell receptor (beta chain) was sequenced during a study of identifying expanded T cells in peripheral blood (dated by TCRdb to between 2018 and 2021). With respect to the entire study: Four technical replicates, made by sequencing separate aliquots from the same pool of genomic DNA, were compared pairwise. The study at large found these results: Both the number of clones called differentially abundant and the false-positive rate were significantly reduced by the beta-binomial model across all healthy-donor time intervals. The binomial model flagged about 1.2 differentially abundant clones between technical replicates, compared with about 16.4 over approximately 2 weeks and 18 to 20 over four weeks. The authors expected that biological variance in healthy repertoires might rise further over much longer intervals, such as months to years. Variance in clone template counts between approximately 2-week samples significantly increased with total template count across all healthy donors.

Concerning this clone: What antigen it recognizes has not been identified. There are no base qualities to consult, and no much larger clone falls within one base.

Based on the germline V gene, the CDR1 and CDR2 sequences are SGHAT and FQNNGV. The CDR3 holds 18 amino acids from the cysteine to the phenylalanine. Just CDR3 DNA is preserved here, 54 bases in frame from base 1. V is cut back by 5 bases and J by 4 bases, with 17 bases in the junction unmatched. TCRbeta CDR3 regions were profiled by bias-controlled multiplex PCR amplification of genomic DNA with the immunoSEQ Assay. The paper's processing steps were these. To quantify the absolute abundance of each unique TCRbeta CDR3 region, the sequences were collapsed and filtered. Two models were used to test differential abundance: a binomial model (Fisher-equivalent) and a beta-binomial model that adds time-dependent variance fitted from healthy donors. Clones with fewer than 5 combined templates were excluded, and clones with Benjamini-Hochberg FDR below 0.01 were called differentially abundant. Using the form v = (b*log(k)+a)^2, the beta-binomial variance was modeled as a function of the total template count across the two samples. The source is immuneACCESS, and TCRdb retained only in-frame sequences with V and J called. Part of the clones is not carried over; for the studies checked, unresolved V genes explain less than half of this, and the remainder is unexplained. That table furnishes V, J and clone size, whereas the DNA furnished D and trimming. The table for this sample lists tens of thousands of clones; 89% of them were counted only once. In total, the top ten clones hold about 3% of the sample.

During the collection period, no immune events, such as infections, were documented for the healthy donors. Blood repertoires from healthy donors were used as a training cohort for calibrating time-dependent variance in a beta-binomial model of differential abundance of T-cell clones. There were around 10 healthy donors in the training cohort, of whom 3 were female and 7 were male. On average the donors were approximately 42 years old, and their ages spanned roughly 25 to 65 years. Obtained from a commercial supplier, whole blood was collected from each healthy donor at three time points set about two weeks apart. Genomic DNA was extracted from unsorted whole blood for immunosequencing.

This TCR derives from a person between 18 and 75 years old in good health. Specimen: blood. Rearrangement joined TRBV11-2 to TRBJ2-7; 10 of the junction bases match TRBD2. The DNA sequence reads TGTGCCAGCAGCCCCATCGGTAGGGCTAGCGGGAGTAGGTACGAGCAGTACTTC. It translates as CASSPIGRASGSRYEQYF.